The clone carrying this TCR beta chain was seen many times. Antigen: not known. Genomic DNA served as template for TCR beta VDJ and CDR3 profiling. TCRdb processed the reads anew with MiXCR; each CDR3 protein has one entry. The table has 150,000 to 200,000 distinct CDR3 sequences, 64% seen once. This sample is drawn from a study of CD8+CD57+ T cells in acquired aplastic anemia. Turning to the study itself: The average for DNA from sorted CD4+ and CD8+ cells was 3 to 4 ug. Points from the study as a whole: The study found no significant CD8+ Simpson's diversity difference between patients and controls. Patients and controls shared roughly 30 CD8+ CDR3 sequences, which appeared highly expressed in patients and within their immunodominant clones.

Germline assignment: CDR1 LNHDA and CDR2 SQIVND (reference sequence). Trimming took 5 bases from V and 1 from J, leaving 12 bases between them. There are 15 residues in the CDR3. The chain carries TRBV19 and TRBJ1-5; possible D gene TRBD1, 5 bases. The sequence was obtained from a human donor with severe aplastic anemia or a healthy control (not recorded which). Sequenced sample: sorted CD4+, CD8+, or CD8+CD57+ T cells (not recorded which) from PBMCs. CDR3 sequence reads: CASSWDVASNQPQHF. CDR3 DNA sequence: TGTGCCAGTAGTTGGGACGTTGCGAGCAATCAGCCCCAGCATTTT.